The source of this T cell receptor (beta chain) is a study of blood T cell repertoires in COVID-19. Assay: immunoSEQ multiplex PCR; the TCRdb copy retains only in-frame clones and omits some. The repertoire has just over 300,000 clones, roughly 90% of them found once; the top ten carry more than 2%. The clonotype was recovered from a man aged 18 to 30 with active or convalescent COVID-19. The sample was peripheral blood.

This chain's CDR3 is CASSPGQSSMGGYTF. DNA for the CDR3: TGTGCCAGCTCACCGGGACAGTCCTCCATGGGGGGCTACACCTTC. The gene calls are TRBV18 and TRBJ1-2; 7 bases are shared with TRBD1. Germline V gene lookup returns CDR1 KGHSH and CDR2 LQKENI. J was trimmed by 8 bases and V by 3 bases; bases with no gene match: 12. The CDR3 is made up of 15 amino acids.